These 9 T cell receptor beta chains came from one sample sequenced in a study of CD8 T cells in Susac syndrome. Reverse transcription of roughly 0.45 to 1 ug RNA used random hexamers. Each CDR3 protein gets one entry after TCRdb re-called the immunoSEQ multiplex PCR reads with MiXCR. The repertoire holds about 120,000 distinct CDR3 sequences, with 85% to 95% as singletons. Sequences were obtained from CD4+ T cells from PBMCs. These receptor sequences come from a human donor in good health.

The V and J genes are TRBV7-6 and TRBJ2-3; perhaps D is TRBD1 or TRBD2 (6 bases each). Germline-derived CDR1 and CDR2 are SGHVS and FNYEAQ. Between the trimmed V and J ends, which lost 1 base and 2 bases, there was a span of 22 bases. The CDR3 has 19 amino acids. This CDR3 reads CASSLELRAGEAFTDTQYF. As DNA, the CDR3 is TGTGCCAGCAGCTTAGAATTAAGGGCAGGGGAGGCTTTCACAGATACGCAGTATTTT.

In this sample, this clonotype turned up once. The rearrangement links TRBV30 to TRBJ2-5, with a possible D match to TRBD1 (6 bases). Deletions cut 7 bases from V and 2 bases from J, with 17 bases between. The CDR3 spans 14 residues. Germline assignment: CDR1 GTSNPN and CDR2 SVGIG (reference sequence). CDR3 amino acids: CALTRTVWQETQYF. The CDR3 nucleotides are TGTGCCTTGACAAGGACAGTATGGCAAGAGACCCAGTACTTC.

This chain connects TRBV6-6 to TRBJ2-6; D is unresolved. Trimming pared 8 bases from V and 2 bases from J, leaving 10 bases between. Per the germline V gene, CDR1 is MNHNY and CDR2 is SVGAGI (reference sequence). This CDR3 has 14 amino acids. CDR3 nucleotides: TGTGCCAGCCCCGCTGGAACTGGGGCCAACGTCCTGACTTTC. Its protein is CASPAGTGANVLTF.

The CDR3 loop reads CSAREPLGYGYTF. As DNA, the CDR3 is TGCAGTGCTAGAGAACCCTTGGGGTACGGCTACACCTTC. V is TRBV20-1 and J is TRBJ1-2; no definite D call. The CDR3 has 13 residues. V lost 0 bases to trimming and J lost 8 bases, with 13 bases between them. Germline V gene lookup returns CDR1 DFQATT and CDR2 SNEGSKA (reference sequence).

The rearrangement uses TRBV5-6 and TRBJ2-6; D possibly corresponds to TRBD1 (6 bases). Trimming took off 2 bases at V and 2 bases at J, with 8 bases between the two ends. Germline V gives CDR1 SGHDT, CDR2 YYEEEE. CDR3 length equals 15 residues. This chain's CDR3 is CASSFYRAGANVLTF. DNA for the CDR3: TGTGCCAGCAGCTTTTACAGGGCTGGGGCCAACGTCCTGACTTTC.

The rearrangement links TRBV28 to TRBJ1-1; TRBD1 is a possible D gene (5 bases). CDR3 size: 14 residues. Per germline, CDR1 MDHEN and CDR2 SYDVKM. V shed 2 bases and J shed 3 bases, with 10 bases lying between them. Here the CDR3 reads CASSLGREDTEAFF. The CDR3 DNA follows: TGTGCCAGCAGTTTAGGCAGGGAGGACACTGAAGCTTTCTTT. The whole variable domain, remainder taken from reference TRBV28 and TRBJ1-1, is DVKVTQSSRYLVKRTGEKVFLECVQDMDHENMFWYRQDPGLGLRLIYFSYDVKMKEKGDIPEGYSVSREKKERFSLILESASTNQTSMYLCASSLGREDTEAFFGQGTRLTVV.

This chain connects TRBV6-2 or TRBV6-3 to TRBJ2-1; 12 positions agree with TRBD2. After removal of 4 bases from V and 5 bases from J, the junction contained 6 bases not matched to a gene. Germline CDR1 is MNHEY and CDR2 is SVGEGT. CDR3 size: 16 residues. The CDR3 DNA reads TGTGCCAGCAGTTGGGTGAGACTAGCGGGAGACAATGAGCAGTTCTTC. Residues: CASSWVRLAGDNEQFF.

The CDR3 nucleotides are TGTGCCAGCAGTTTATCGGTGAACACTGAAGCTTTCTTT. It is translated as CASSLSVNTEAFF. The chain combines TRBV28 with TRBJ1-1; D is unclear. Trimming stripped 1 base from V and 0 bases from J, with 3 bases between. Germline loops: CDR1 MDHEN, CDR2 SYDVKM. CDR3 length: 13 amino acids.

This clonotype appeared a few times. The chain recombines TRBV4-2 with TRBJ2-5; no clear D gene. From germline, CDR1 is LGHNA and CDR2 YNFKEQ. V was clipped by 4 bases and J by 5 bases, with 20 bases between them. This CDR3 is 16 amino acids long. As DNA, the CDR3 is TGTGCCAGCAGCCCTGTTGGCTCACTGGGGATGGAGACCCAGTACTTC. It yields the protein CASSPVGSLGMETQYF.